This TCR beta chain was identified in a study of cytomegalovirus exposure and HLA in healthy donors. Study background: There were approximately 81 million unique TCRs (from HLA-typed donors) in an early data release.

A remark on this clone: One junction end does not reproduce the germline sequence, and a read error may be involved.

60 Vbeta and 13 Jbeta primers were used in PCR. Profiling relied on immunoSEQ multiplex PCR, and the TCRdb table lists in-frame clones only, not all of them. Of over 100,000 clones detected, 65% to 90% appear once; the ten largest clones hold less than 2.5%. CDR1 SEHNR and CDR2 FQNEAQ come from the germline V gene (reference sequence). The CDR3 covers 16 residues. The sequence came from a woman younger than 45 in good health and CMV-seronegative. The specimen was PBMCs. The chain joins TRBV7-9 to TRBJ2-3, with 11 bases matching TRBD2. Written as DNA, the CDR3 is TGTTCCAGCACCCCGGGACTAGCGGAGTACACAGATACGCAGTATTTT. Residues: CSSTPGLAEYTDTQYF.